The clone carrying this T cell receptor (beta chain) was picked up many times. Its antigen is not identified. Other DNA sequences of this sample code for an identical CDR3. The sample is drawn from a study of metastatic and nonmetastatic thyroid tumors. About the research overall: Where malignant and benign thyroid patients were concerned, repertoires were compared across blood and tumor or nodule tissue.

Study-level results: Malignant thyroid tumors reportedly had TCR beta diversity that was significantly higher than in benign nodules, in blood and tumor.

Trimming cost V 1 base and J 1 base, with 6 bases left between them. The germline CDR1 and CDR2 sequences are SGHNT and YENEEA. This CDR3 is 14 amino acids long. As originally analysed: Clinicopathological groups differed in CDR3, with these differences serving to build a distant-metastasis classifier for papillary thyroid cancer. TCRdb re-called clones via MiXCR from the PCR reads. TCRdb, rather than the study authors, made the V and J calls. The sample includes around 30,000 clones, 15% to 20% seen only once; the top ten take over 9.5%. Each patient went into thyroid surgery without having received any treatment.

Sequencing used blood. The rearrangement links TRBV11-3 to TRBJ2-3; the D gene could be TRBD1 or TRBD2 (5 bases each). This sequence originates from a female donor with papillary thyroid cancer or a benign thyroid nodule (not recorded which). Some clones in this sample may be carry-over from other donors' samples. Here the CDR3 DNA reads TGTGCCAGCAGCTTAGGAGGGGGCACAGATACGCAGTATTTT. Translating it yields CASSLGGGTDTQYF.